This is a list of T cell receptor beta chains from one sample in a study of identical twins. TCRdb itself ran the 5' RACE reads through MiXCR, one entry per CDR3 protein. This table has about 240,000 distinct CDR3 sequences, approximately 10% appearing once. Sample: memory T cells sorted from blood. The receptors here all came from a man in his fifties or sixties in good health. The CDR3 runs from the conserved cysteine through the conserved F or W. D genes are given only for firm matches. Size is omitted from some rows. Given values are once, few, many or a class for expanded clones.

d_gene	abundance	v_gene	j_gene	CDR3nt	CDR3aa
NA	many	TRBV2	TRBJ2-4	TGTGCCAGCAGTGTGAGGGGCGACATTCAGTACTTC	CASSVRGDIQYF
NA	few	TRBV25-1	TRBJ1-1	TGTGCCAGCAGTGAAAGTAGCAGCATGAACACTGAAGCTTTCTTT	CASSESSSMNTEAFF
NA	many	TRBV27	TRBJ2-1	TGTGCCAGCAGTTCGAGATATGAGCAGTTCTTC	CASSSRYEQFF
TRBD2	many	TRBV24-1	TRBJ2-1	TGTGCCACCAGTGACCGACTAGCGGGGAGTTATAATGAGCAGTTCTTC	CATSDRLAGSYNEQFF
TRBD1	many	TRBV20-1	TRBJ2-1	TGCAGTGCTAGAGACCGACAGGGGACAAGCTCCTACAATGAGCAGTTCTTC	CSARDRQGTSSYNEQFF
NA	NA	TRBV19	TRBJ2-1	TGTGCCAGTAGCACTAGAATTGAGCAGTTCTTC	CASSTRIEQFF
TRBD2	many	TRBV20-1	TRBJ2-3	TGCAGTGCTAGACCCCCCCTGGGAGGGGTTGGGACAGATACGCAGTATTTT	CSARPPLGGVGTDTQYF
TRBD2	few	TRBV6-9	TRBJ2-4	TGTGCCAGCAGTTATTCTATATCTCCTCCTAGCGGGAGGGCCGGAGTGTCCAAAAACATTCAGTACTTC	CASSYSISPPSGRAGVSKNIQYF
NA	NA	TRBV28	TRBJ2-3	TGTGCCAGCAGTAAGATTTCGGGGGCCCGGAGCACAGATACGCAGTATTTT	CASSKISGARSTDTQYF
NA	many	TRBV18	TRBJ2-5	TGTGCCAGCTCACCACCGACCTTGAAAGAGACCCAGTACTTC	CASSPPTLKETQYF
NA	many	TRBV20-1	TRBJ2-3	TGCAGTGCTAGCCAGGCATCTAGCACAGATACGCAGTATTTT	CSASQASSTDTQYF
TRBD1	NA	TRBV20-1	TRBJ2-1	TGCAGTGCTCAGACAGGGGAGATGAGGAATGAGCAGTTCTTC	CSAQTGEMRNEQFF
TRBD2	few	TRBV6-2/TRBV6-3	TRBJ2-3	TGTGCCAGCAGAAACCGAAGGGGACTATCGGACACAGATACGCAGTATTTT	CASRNRRGLSDTDTQYF
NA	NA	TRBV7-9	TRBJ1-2	TGTGCCAGCAACCGGGACGTTGATTTGGGCGGCACCTTC	CASNRDVDLGGTF
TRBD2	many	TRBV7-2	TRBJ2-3	TGTGCCAGCAGCTACCAAGCGGGAGGCACAGATACGCAGTATTTT	CASSYQAGGTDTQYF
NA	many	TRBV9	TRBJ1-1	TGTGCCAGCAGCGGACAGCCAAACACTGAAGCTTTCTTT	CASSGQPNTEAFF
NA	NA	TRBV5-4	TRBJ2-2	TGTGCCAGCAGCCCGGACACCTCAGTTGGGGAGCTGTTTTTT	CASSPDTSVGELFF
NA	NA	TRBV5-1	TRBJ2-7	TGCGCCAGCAGCACCGGGGCGTCCTACGAGCAGTACTTC	CASSTGASYEQYF
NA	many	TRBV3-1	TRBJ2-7	TGTGCCAGCAGCCAAGGCCGGAGATCCTACGAGCAGTACTTC	CASSQGRRSYEQYF
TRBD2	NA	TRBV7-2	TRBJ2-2	TGTGCCAGCAGCTTAGGACGGGGGGGCGGCACCGGGGAGCTGTTTTTT	CASSLGRGGGTGELFF
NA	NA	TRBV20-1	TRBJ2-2	TGCAGTGCCCACGGGGGCGGGGGGAACACCGGGGAGCTGTTTTTT	CSAHGGGGNTGELFF
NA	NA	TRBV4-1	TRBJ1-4	TGCGCCAGCAGCCGGGCGCTCGGGGAAAAACTGTTTTTT	CASSRALGEKLFF
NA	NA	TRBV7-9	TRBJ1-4	TGTGCCAGCAGCTTTGGGGCATATGGTGAAAAACTGTTTTTT	CASSFGAYGEKLFF
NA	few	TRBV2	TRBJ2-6	TGTGCCAGCAGTGAAAGGCGTTCTGGGGCCAACGTCCTGACTTTC	CASSERRSGANVLTF
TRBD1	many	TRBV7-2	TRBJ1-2	TGTGCCAGCAGCCTGGGACAGGGTCGTGGCTACACCTTC	CASSLGQGRGYTF
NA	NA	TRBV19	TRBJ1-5	TGTGCCAGTAGTATAGTGTCCGGTCAGCCCCAGCATTTT	CASSIVSGQPQHF
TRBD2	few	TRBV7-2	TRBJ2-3	TGTGCCAGCAGCTTAGGTGGCTTAGCGGGGACACCGAGGTATTTT	CASSLGGLAGTPRYF
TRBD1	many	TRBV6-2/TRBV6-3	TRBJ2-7	TGTGCCAGCAGAACCGGGACAGGCTCCTACGAGCAGTACTTC	CASRTGTGSYEQYF
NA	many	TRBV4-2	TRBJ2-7	TGTGCCAGCAGCCAAGATCCCGGGGACCCCTACGAGCAGTACTTC	CASSQDPGDPYEQYF
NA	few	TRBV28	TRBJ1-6	TGTGCCAGCCTACGAGGGACAAGTAATTCACCCCTCCACTTT	CASLRGTSNSPLHF
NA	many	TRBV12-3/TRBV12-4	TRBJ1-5	TGTGCCAGCAGGTTAGACAGGAGCCTTAATCAGCCCCAGCATTTT	CASRLDRSLNQPQHF
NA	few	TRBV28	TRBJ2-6	TGTGCCAGCAGTTTATTGAATCAGGCTGGGGCCAACGTCCTGACTTTC	CASSLLNQAGANVLTF
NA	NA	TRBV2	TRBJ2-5	TGTGCCAGCGTAACACCGGGGTACCAAGAGACCCAGTACTTC	CASVTPGYQETQYF
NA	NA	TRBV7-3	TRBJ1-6	TGTGCCAGCAGCTCGTCAGGGGTTCGATCACCCCTCCACTTT	CASSSSGVRSPLHF
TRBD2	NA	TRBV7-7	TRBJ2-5	TGTGCCAGCAGCAAGGGACTAGCGGGAGGGTTACAGACCCAGTACTTC	CASSKGLAGGLQTQYF
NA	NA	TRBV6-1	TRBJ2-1	TGTGCCAGCAGCCTTAGCCAAAGCTCCTACAATGAGCAGTTCTTC	CASSLSQSSYNEQFF
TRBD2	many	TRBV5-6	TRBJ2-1	TGTGCCAGCAGCTTGGTTAGCGGGGCGTACAATGAGCAGTTCTTC	CASSLVSGAYNEQFF
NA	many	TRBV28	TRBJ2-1	TGTGCCAGCAACCCCGGAGGACCACCCTACAATGAGCAGTTCTTC	CASNPGGPPYNEQFF
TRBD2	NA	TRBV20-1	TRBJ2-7	TGCAGTGCTAGAGATCTTAGAGGTGCGGGAGTGGCAGAGCAGTACTTC	CSARDLRGAGVAEQYF
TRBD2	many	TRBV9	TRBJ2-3	TGTGCCAGCACCCTAGCGGTTTCTCCCACAGATACGCAGTATTTT	CASTLAVSPTDTQYF
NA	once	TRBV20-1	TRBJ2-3	TGCAGTGCTAGAGGAAACGAGGGAGCCCCGGCAGCAGATACGCAGTATTTT	CSARGNEGAPAADTQYF
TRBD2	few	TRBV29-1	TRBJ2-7	TGCAGCGTGCTTACTAGCGGGAGACCAAACGAGCAGTACTTC	CSVLTSGRPNEQYF
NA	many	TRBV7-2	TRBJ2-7	TGTGCCAGCAGCTTTGGCCTTCCCGCCACCTACGAGCAGTACTTC	CASSFGLPATYEQYF